This T cell receptor (beta chain) was retrieved from a study of blood T cell repertoires in COVID-19. The overall study: Material from acute and convalescent COVID-19 was sourced from the United States, Italy and Spain.

The germline gives CDR1 LNHDA, CDR2 SQIVND (reference sequence). The CDR3 length is 15 residues. V lost 5 bases to trimming and J lost 4 bases; unmatched junction nucleotides: 9. The repertoire was sequenced with immunoSEQ multiplex PCR; TCRdb's copy has only in-frame clones and lacks some. The data hold 25,000 to 40,000 clones, with roughly 89% observed a single time. This clone was detected once. This clonotype originated in a man in his sixties or seventies with active COVID-19. The chain employs TRBV19 and TRBJ2-7; TRBD1 agrees at 9 bases. Sequenced material: peripheral blood. CDR3 region: CASSLTGTGLYEQYF. The DNA of the CDR3 is TGTGCCAGTAGTCTGACCGGGACAGGGCTGTACGAGCAGTACTTC.